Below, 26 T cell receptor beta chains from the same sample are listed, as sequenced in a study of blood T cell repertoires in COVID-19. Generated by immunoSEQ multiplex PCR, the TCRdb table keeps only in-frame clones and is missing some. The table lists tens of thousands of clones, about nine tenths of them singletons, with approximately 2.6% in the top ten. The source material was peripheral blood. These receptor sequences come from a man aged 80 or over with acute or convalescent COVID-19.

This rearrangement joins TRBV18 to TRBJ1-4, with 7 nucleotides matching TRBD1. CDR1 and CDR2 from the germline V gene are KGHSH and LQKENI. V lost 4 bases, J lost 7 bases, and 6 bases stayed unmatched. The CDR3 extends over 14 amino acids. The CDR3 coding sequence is TGTGCCAGCTCACTGTCCGCAGGGGGTGAAAAACTGTTTTTT. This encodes CASSLSAGGEKLFF.

CDR3 DNA: TGTGCCAGCAGCTCGGATGGTCTAGCTAAAGAGACCCAGTACTTC. Translating gives CASSSDGLAKETQYF. The chain couples TRBV11-2 to TRBJ2-5, with D possibly being TRBD2 (5 bases). Germline CDR1 SGHAT, CDR2 FQNNGV. Trimming removed 4 bases at V and 3 bases at J, with 15 bases between. This CDR3 contains 15 residues.

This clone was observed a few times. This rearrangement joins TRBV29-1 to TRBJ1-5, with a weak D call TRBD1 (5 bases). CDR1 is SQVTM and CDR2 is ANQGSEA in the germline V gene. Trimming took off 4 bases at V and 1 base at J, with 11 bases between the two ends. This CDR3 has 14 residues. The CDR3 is CSVAKDNSNQPQHF. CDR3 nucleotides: TGCAGCGTTGCGAAGGACAACAGCAATCAGCCCCAGCATTTT.

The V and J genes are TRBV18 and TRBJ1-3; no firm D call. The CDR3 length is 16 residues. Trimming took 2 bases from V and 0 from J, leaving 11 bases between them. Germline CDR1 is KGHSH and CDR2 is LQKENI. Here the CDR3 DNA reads TGTGCCAGCTCACCATCGGGGAGGATCTCTGGAAACACCATATATTTT. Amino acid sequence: CASSPSGRISGNTIYF.

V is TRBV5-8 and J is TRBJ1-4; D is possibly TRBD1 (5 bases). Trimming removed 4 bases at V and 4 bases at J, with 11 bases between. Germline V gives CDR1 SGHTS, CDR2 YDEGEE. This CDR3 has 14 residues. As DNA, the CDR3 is TGTGCCAGCAGCGCGGGACCGAGTAATGAAAAACTGTTTTTT. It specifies CASSAGPSNEKLFF.

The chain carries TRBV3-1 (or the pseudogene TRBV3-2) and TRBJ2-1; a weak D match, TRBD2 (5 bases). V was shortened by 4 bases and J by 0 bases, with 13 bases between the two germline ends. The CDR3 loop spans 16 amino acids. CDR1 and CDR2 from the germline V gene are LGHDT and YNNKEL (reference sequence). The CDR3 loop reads CASSPTPGSSYNEQFF. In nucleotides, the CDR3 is TGTGCCAGCAGCCCCACCCCGGGGAGCTCCTACAATGAGCAGTTCTTC.

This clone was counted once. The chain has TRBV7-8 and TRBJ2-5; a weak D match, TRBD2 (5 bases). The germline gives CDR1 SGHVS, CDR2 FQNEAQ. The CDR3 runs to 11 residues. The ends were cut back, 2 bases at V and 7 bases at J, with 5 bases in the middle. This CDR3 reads CASSLSGTQYF. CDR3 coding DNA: TGTGCCAGCAGCTTAAGCGGGACCCAGTACTTC.

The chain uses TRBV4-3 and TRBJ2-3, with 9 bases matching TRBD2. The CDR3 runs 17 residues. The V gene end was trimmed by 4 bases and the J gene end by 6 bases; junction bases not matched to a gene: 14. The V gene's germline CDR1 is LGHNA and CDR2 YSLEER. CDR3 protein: CASSPEISGGQGDTQYF. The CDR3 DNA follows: TGCGCCAGCAGCCCTGAAATTAGCGGGGGTCAGGGGGATACGCAGTATTTT.

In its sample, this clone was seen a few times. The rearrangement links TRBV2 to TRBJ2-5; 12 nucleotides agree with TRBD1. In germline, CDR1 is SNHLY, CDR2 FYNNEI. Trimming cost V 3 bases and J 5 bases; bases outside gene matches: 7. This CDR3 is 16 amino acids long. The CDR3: CASSDVGTGGQETQYF. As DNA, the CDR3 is TGTGCCAGCAGTGACGTTGGGACAGGGGGCCAGGAGACCCAGTACTTC.

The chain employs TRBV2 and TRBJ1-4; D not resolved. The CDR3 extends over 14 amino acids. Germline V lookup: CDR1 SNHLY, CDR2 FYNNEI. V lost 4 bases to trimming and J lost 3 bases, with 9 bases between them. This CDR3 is CASSGGRSNEKLFF. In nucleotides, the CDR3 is TGTGCCAGCAGTGGAGGGAGATCTAATGAAAAACTGTTTTTT.

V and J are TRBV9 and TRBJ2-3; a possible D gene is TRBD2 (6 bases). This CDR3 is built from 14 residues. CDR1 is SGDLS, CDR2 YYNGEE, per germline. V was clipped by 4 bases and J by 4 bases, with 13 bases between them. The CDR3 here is CASSPRTGADTQYF. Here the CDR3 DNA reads TGTGCCAGCAGCCCTCGTACGGGGGCAGATACGCAGTATTTT.

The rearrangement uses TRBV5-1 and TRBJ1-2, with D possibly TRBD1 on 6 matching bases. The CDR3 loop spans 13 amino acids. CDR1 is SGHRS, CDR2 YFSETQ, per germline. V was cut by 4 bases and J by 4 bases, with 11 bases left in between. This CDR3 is CASSETGTYGYTF. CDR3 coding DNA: TGCGCCAGCAGCGAGACAGGTACCTATGGCTACACCTTC.

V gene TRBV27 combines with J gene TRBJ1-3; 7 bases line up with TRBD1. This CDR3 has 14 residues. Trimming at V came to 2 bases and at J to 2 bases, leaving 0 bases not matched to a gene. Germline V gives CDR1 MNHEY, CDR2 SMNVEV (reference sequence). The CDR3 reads CASSLQGAGNTIYF. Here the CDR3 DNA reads TGTGCCAGCAGTTTACAGGGGGCTGGAAACACCATATATTTT.

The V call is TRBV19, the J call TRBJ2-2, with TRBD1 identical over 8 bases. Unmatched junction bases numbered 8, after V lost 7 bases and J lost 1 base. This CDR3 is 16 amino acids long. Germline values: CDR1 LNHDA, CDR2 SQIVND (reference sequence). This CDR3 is CASNDPRGLNTGELFF. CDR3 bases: TGTGCCAGTAACGACCCCAGGGGGCTGAACACCGGGGAGCTGTTTTTT.

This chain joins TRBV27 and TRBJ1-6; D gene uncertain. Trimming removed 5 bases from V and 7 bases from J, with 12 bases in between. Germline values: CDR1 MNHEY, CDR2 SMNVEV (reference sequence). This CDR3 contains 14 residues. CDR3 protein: CASSPWAGNSPLHF. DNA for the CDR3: TGTGCCAGCAGTCCTTGGGCAGGAAATTCACCCCTCCACTTT.

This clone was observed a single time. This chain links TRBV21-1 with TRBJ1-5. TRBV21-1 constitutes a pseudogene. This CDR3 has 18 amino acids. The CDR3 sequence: CASSPPSPGYLSNQPQHF. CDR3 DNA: TGTGCCAGCAGCCCACCATCCCCGGGGTACCTTAGCAATCAGCCCCAGCATTTT.

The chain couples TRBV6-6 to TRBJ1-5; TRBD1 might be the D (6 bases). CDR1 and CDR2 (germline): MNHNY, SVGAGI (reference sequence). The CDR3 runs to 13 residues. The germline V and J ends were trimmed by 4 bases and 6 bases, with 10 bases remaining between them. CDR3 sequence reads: CASSSGVGQPQHF. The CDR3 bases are TGTGCCAGCAGTTCAGGGGTCGGTCAGCCCCAGCATTTT.

CDR3 residues: CASSQGTGILEQYF. As DNA, the CDR3 is TGTGCCAGCAGCCAGGGGACAGGGATCCTCGAGCAGTACTTC. The chain joins TRBV3-1 (or the pseudogene TRBV3-2) to TRBJ2-7, with 9 bases fitting TRBD1. V lost 3 bases to trimming and J lost 6 bases; unmatched junction nucleotides: 6. In germline, CDR1 is LGHDT, CDR2 YNNKEL (reference sequence). This CDR3 is 14 amino acids long.

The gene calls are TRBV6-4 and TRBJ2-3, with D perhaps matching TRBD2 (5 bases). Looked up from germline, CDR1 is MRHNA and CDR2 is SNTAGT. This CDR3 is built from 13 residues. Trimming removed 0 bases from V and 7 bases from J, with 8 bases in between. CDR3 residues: CASSDSRGNTQYF. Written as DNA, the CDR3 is TGTGCCAGCAGTGACTCGAGAGGGAATACGCAGTATTTT.

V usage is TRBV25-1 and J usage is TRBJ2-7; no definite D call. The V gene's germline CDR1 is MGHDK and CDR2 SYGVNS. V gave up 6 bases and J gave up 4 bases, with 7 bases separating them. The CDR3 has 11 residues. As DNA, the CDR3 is TGTGCCAGCAGAGGCAGGTACGAGCAGTACTTC. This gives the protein CASRGRYEQYF.

The CDR3: CASSYYTDTQYF. Written as DNA, the CDR3 is TGTGCCAGCAGTTACTACACAGATACGCAGTATTTT. V and J are TRBV12-3 or TRBV12-4 and TRBJ2-3; D unresolved. V lost 4 bases, J lost 2 bases, and 4 bases lay in between. The CDR3 contains 12 residues.

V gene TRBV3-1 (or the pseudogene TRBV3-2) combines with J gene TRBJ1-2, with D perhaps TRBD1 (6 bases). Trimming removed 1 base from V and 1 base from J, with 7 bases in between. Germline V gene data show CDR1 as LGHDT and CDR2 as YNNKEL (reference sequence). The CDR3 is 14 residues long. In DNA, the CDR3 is TGTGCCAGCAGCCAAGGGACAGTTAACTATGGCTACACCTTC. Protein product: CASSQGTVNYGYTF.

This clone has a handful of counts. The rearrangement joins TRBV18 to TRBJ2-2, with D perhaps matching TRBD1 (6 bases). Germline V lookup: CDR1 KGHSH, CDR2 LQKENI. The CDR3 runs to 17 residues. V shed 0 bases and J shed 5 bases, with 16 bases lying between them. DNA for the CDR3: TGTGCCAGCTCACCACCTTTTGGGGGCGAGAGTACCGGGGAGCTGTTTTTT. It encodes CASSPPFGGESTGELFF.

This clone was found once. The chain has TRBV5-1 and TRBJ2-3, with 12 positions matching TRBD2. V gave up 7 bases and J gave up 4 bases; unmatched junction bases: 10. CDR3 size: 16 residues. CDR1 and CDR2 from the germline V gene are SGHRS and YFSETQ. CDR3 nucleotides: TGCGCCAGCCAACTAGCGGGGGGCGAAGGGTCAGATACGCAGTATTTT. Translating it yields CASQLAGGEGSDTQYF.

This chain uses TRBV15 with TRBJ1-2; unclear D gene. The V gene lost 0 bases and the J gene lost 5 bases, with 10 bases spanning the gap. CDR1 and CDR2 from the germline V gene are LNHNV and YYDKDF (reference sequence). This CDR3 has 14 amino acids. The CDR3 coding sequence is TGTGCCACCAGCAGAGATCATAGTTTTTATGGCTACACCTTC. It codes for CATSRDHSFYGYTF.

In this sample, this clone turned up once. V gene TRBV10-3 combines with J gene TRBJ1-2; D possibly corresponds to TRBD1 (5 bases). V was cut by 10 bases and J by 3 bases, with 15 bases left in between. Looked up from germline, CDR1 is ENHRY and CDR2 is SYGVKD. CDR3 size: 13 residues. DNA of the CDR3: TGTGCCAACTCAGGAGGGGTTGACTATGGCTACACCTTC. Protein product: CANSGGVDYGYTF.